This T cell receptor (beta chain) is from a study of identical twins. Overall study results and limits: Insertions ran lower in abundant cord blood beta clonotypes, though not in memory repertoires. Cross-sectional statistics, not tracking of the same donors, supported the conclusions. Modeled out-of-frame TCR alpha sharing in monozygotic twins fell below observed levels. Analyses based on zero insertions could be partly confounded by invariant MAIT and iNKT cells.

One entry per CDR3 protein results from TCRdb running MiXCR on the 5' RACE reads. This table holds hundreds of thousands of distinct CDR3 sequences, 5.5% to 7.5% found once. This clonotype was recorded a few times. Its matching antigen is unknown. The CDR3 has 14 amino acids. Germline lookup yields CDR1 PRHDT and CDR2 FYEKMQ (reference sequence). The V and J ends lost 5 bases and 13 bases respectively, with 18 bases between them. The receptor's source is a man aged 18 to 29 in good health. The chain joins TRBV13 to TRBJ1-6; weak D call: TRBD1 (6 bases). The sequenced material came from naive T cells sorted from blood. The CDR3: CASSLRDTGLPLHF. For the CDR3, the DNA is TGTGCCAGCAGCCTCCGGGACACCGGACTCCCCCTCCACTTT.